This passage covers 5 T cell receptor beta chains from one sample sequenced in a study of response to subunit inactivated influenza vaccine (dated by TCRdb to between 2018 and 2020). This specimen's time point label, interpreted: approximately 47 days after influenza vaccine administration. Library method: RT-PCR. Sequencing took place on an Illumina HiSeq 2500. The raw public data were reprocessed by TCRdb itself: fastp quality trimming at Q25, MiXCR clonotype calling, in-frame beta chains only. Every entry covers one CDR3 protein and lists the most common genes and DNA from its rows. The sample includes approximately 480,000 distinct CDR3 sequences, with approximately 10% observed a single time. The leading ten clones occupy approximately 12% of the sample. Source: PBMCs from blood, taken 40 to 50 days after vaccination. The receptors were sampled from a man aged 45-65 years who received an inactivated influenza vaccine. Donor details come from another sample of the same person, matched by shared clones.

The V gene is TRBV20-1, the J gene TRBJ2-3; TRBD1 matches at 9 bases. CDR3 size: 15 residues. V shed 6 bases and J 4 bases; nucleotides not matched to a gene: 11. CDR1 is DFQATT, CDR2 SNEGSKA, per germline (reference sequence). CDR3 DNA: TGCAGTGCAACCTCGCTCCGACAGGGGGCAGATACGCAGTATTTT. Protein product: CSATSLRQGADTQYF.

This clonotype has only a few counts. J is TRBJ1-6 and V is TRBV5-1, with TRBD1 identical over 8 bases. Germline CDR1 SGHRS, CDR2 YFSETQ. This CDR3 region has 14 residues. The ends lost 5 bases at V and 13 bases at J; junction bases unmatched: 11. This CDR3 reads CASRPGQGNPPLHF. CDR3 DNA sequence: TGCGCCAGCAGACCCGGACAGGGAAATCCCCCCCTCCACTTT.

This chain uses TRBV7-6 with TRBJ2-7; a possible D gene is TRBD1 (5 bases). The CDR3 sequence is 14 residues long. Germline CDR1 reads SGHVS; CDR2 reads FNYEAQ. Trimming shortened V by 4 bases and J by 7 bases, and 17 bases separated the two germline ends. The DNA of the CDR3 is TGTGCCAGCAGCTCCAGGGATGGATCTGGGGAGCAGTACTTC. It specifies CASSSRDGSGEQYF.

This clonotype has just a few counts. This chain uses TRBV19 with TRBJ2-7; D is possibly TRBD2 (6 bases). The CDR3 totals 15 residues. V lost 3 bases and J 1 base, leaving 13 bases between the germline ends. Germline loops: CDR1 LNHDA, CDR2 SQIVND (reference sequence). The CDR3 nucleotides are TGTGCCAGTAGTATGGGAGGACTTTCTTCCTACGAGCAGTACTTC. The encoded protein is CASSMGGLSSYEQYF.

The table lists this clonotype with many counts. The V gene is TRBV5-1, the J gene TRBJ2-1; no clear D. The CDR3 spans 13 residues. Trimming pared 4 bases from V and 7 bases from J, leaving 12 bases between. The germline gives CDR1 SGHRS, CDR2 YFSETQ. CDR3 in DNA: TGCGCCAGCAGCGCCAACCCAGCTAATGAGCAGTTCTTC. It translates to CASSANPANEQFF.